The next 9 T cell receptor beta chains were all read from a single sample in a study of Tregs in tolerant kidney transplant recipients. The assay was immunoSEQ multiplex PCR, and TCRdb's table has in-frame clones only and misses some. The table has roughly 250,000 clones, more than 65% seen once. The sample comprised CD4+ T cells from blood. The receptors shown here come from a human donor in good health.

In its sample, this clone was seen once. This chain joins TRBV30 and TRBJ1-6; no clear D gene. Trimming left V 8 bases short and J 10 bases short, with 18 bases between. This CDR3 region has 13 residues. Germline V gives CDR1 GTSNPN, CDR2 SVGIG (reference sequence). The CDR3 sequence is CARGEGLDSPLHF. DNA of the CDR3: TGTGCCCGGGGAGAAGGGCTGGACTCACCCCTCCACTTT.

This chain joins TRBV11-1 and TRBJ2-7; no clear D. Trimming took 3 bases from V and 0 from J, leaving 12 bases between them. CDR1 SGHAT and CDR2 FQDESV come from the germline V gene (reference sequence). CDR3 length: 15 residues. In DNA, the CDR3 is TGTGCCAGCAGCTTGGGCGATTCGCCCTCCTACGAGCAGTACTTC. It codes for CASSLGDSPSYEQYF.

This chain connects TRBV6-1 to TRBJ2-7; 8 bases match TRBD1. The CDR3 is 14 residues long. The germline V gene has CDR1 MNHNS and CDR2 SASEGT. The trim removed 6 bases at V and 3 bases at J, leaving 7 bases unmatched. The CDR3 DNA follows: TGTGCCAGCAGGGGGACAGGCGAGAGCTACGAGCAGTACTTC. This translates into CASRGTGESYEQYF.

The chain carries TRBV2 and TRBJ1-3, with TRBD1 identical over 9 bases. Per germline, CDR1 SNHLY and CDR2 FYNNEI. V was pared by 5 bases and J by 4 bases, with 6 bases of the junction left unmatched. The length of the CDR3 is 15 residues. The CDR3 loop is CASSSQGAKGNTIYF. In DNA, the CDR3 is TGTGCCAGCAGTTCACAGGGGGCTAAGGGAAACACCATATATTTT.

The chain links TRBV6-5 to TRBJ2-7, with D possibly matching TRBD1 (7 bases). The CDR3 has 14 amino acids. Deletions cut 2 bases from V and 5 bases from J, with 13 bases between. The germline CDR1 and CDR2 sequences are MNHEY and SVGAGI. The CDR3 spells CASSYQGRGDEQYF. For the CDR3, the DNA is TGTGCCAGCAGTTACCAGGGCAGGGGGGACGAGCAGTACTTC.

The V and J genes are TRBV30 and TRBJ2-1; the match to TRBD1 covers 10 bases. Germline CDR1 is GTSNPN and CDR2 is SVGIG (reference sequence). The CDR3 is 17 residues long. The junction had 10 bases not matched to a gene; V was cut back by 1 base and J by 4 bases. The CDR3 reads CAWSGGGQGTRYNEQFF. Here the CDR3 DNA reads TGTGCCTGGAGTGGGGGGGGACAGGGGACGAGGTACAATGAGCAGTTCTTC.

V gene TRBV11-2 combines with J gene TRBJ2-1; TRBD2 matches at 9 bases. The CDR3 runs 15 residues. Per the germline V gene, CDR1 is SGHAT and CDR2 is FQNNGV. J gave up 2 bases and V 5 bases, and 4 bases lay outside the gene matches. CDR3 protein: CASSPRTSAYNEQFF. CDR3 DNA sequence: TGTGCCAGCAGCCCGCGGACTAGCGCCTACAATGAGCAGTTCTTC.

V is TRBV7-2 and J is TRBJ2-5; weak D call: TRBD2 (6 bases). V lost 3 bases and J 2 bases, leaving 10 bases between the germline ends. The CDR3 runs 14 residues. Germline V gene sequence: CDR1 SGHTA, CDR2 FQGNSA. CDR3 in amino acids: CASSFGRGQETQYF. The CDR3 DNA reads TGTGCCAGCAGCTTTGGACGGGGGCAAGAGACCCAGTACTTC.

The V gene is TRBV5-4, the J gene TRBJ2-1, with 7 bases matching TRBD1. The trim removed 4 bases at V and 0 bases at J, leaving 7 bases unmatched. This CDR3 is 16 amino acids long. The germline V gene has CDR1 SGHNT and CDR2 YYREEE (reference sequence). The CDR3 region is CASSPSTGSSYNEQFF. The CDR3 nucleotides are TGTGCCAGCAGCCCCTCGACAGGGAGCTCCTACAATGAGCAGTTCTTC.